These 20 T cell receptor beta chains share one sample of origin, sequenced in a study of early T cells in non-severe SARS-CoV-2 infection. TCRdb reprocessed the 5' RACE reads with MiXCR, giving one entry per CDR3 protein. The sample yields more than 65,000 distinct CDR3 sequences, under 15% seen once. The material sequenced was whole blood. These receptors were taken from an adult who was a healthcare worker with PCR-confirmed SARS-CoV-2 infection or an uninfected control (not recorded which).

In its sample, this clonotype was seen many times. The CDR3 spells CASRLTGRDTQYF. In nucleotides, the CDR3 is TGCGCCAGCAGACTGACCGGTCGTGATACGCAGTATTTT. The J gene is TRBJ2-3, the V gene TRBV5-1; D call uncertain. V was trimmed by 5 bases and J by 6 bases, leaving 13 bases between them. The CDR3 consists of 13 residues. Germline V CDR1 and CDR2: SGHRS, YFSETQ.

This chain joins TRBV28 and TRBJ2-7, with D possibly matching TRBD1 (6 bases). Germline V lookup: CDR1 MDHEN, CDR2 SYDVKM. Trimming shortened V by 2 bases and J by 7 bases, and 15 bases separated the two germline ends. There are 14 residues in the CDR3. CDR3: CASSLTPQGWEQYF. In DNA, the CDR3 is TGTGCCAGCAGTTTAACCCCCCAGGGGTGGGAGCAGTACTTC.

The J gene is TRBJ1-1, the V gene TRBV2, with 9 bases aligning to TRBD1. Germline-derived CDR1 and CDR2 are SNHLY and FYNNEI. V shed 11 bases, J shed 3 bases, and the junction held 4 bases outside the gene matches. CDR3 size: 12 residues. CDR3 sequence: CADRGADTEAFF. CDR3 sequence (DNA): TGTGCCGACAGGGGGGCTGACACTGAAGCTTTCTTT. The complete variable domain, with remaining parts taken from reference TRBV2 and TRBJ1-1, reads EPEVTQTPSHQVTQMGQEVILRCVPISNHLYFYWYRQILGQKVEFLVSFYNNEISEKSEIFDDQFSVERPDGSNFTLKIRSTKLEDSAMYFCADRGADTEAFFGQGTRLTVV.

This clonotype was recorded at least ten times. This chain uses TRBV20-1 with TRBJ2-1; D call uncertain. Germline CDR1 reads DFQATT; CDR2 reads SNEGSKA (reference sequence). With 3 bases removed from V and 5 bases from J, the gap between germline ends came to 2 bases. There are 10 residues in the CDR3. The CDR3 is CSASHNEQFF. CDR3 in DNA: TGCAGTGCTAGTCACAATGAGCAGTTCTTC.

The V call is TRBV6-2 or TRBV6-3, the J call TRBJ2-7, with D possibly matching TRBD1 (5 bases). This CDR3 spans 12 amino acids. CDR1 is MNHEY and CDR2 is SVGEGT in the germline V gene. The CDR3 coding sequence is TGTGGATCAAGGGGCGATTGGTACGAGCAGTACTTC. As protein: CGSRGDWYEQYF.

Many counts were recorded for this clonotype. This chain connects TRBV6-2 or TRBV6-3 to TRBJ1-5; 8 bases map to TRBD1. The CDR3 has 17 residues. V gave up 7 bases and J gave up 7 bases; unmatched junction bases: 18. CDR1 MNHEY and CDR2 SVGEGT come from the germline V gene. The CDR3 is CASTTQSFLGTGQPQHF. DNA for the CDR3: TGTGCCAGCACCACCCAATCATTCCTAGGGACAGGACAGCCCCAGCATTTT.

This clonotype has more than one count but fewer than ten. This chain uses TRBV29-1 with TRBJ2-5, with 7 bases fitting TRBD1. The CDR3 totals 12 residues. Trimming cost V 8 bases and J 2 bases; bases outside gene matches: 5. Per the germline V gene, CDR1 is SQVTM and CDR2 is ANQGSEA. The CDR3 coding sequence is TGCAGCACACGACAGGGACAAGAGACCCAGTACTTC. Protein sequence: CSTRQGQETQYF.

The chain joins TRBV5-6 to TRBJ2-3; possibly TRBD2 for D (5 bases). The CDR3 is 18 amino acids. The germline CDR1 and CDR2 sequences are SGHDT and YYEEEE. The V and J ends lost 1 base and 5 bases respectively, with 23 bases between them. The CDR3 bases are TGTGCCAGCAGCTTGTACAAGTACCAAGCCTTCGCGGGAGATACGCAGTATTTT. It codes for CASSLYKYQAFAGDTQYF.

The CDR3 spells CSVRHGSDTQYF. The CDR3 DNA sequence: TGCAGCGTTCGACACGGTTCGGATACGCAGTATTTT. This rearrangement joins TRBV29-1 to TRBJ2-3; D remains ambiguous. Trimming cost V 5 bases and J 6 bases, with 12 bases left between them. Germline CDR1 and CDR2: SQVTM and ANQGSEA. CDR3 length: 12 residues.

The gene calls are TRBV27 and TRBJ2-7; maybe TRBD2 (6 bases). Per the germline V gene, CDR1 is MNHEY and CDR2 is SMNVEV (reference sequence). V was pared by 3 bases and J by 10 bases, with 16 bases between. The CDR3 has 13 residues. Here the CDR3 reads CASSLDLRDVQYF. As DNA, the CDR3 is TGTGCCAGCAGTTTGGATTTGCGGGACGTCCAGTACTTC.

This chain joins TRBV12-5 and TRBJ2-3, with a weak D call TRBD2 (5 bases). CDR3 length: 15 amino acids. Germline V CDR1 and CDR2: LGHNT, FRNRAP. Trimming took off 3 bases at V and 1 base at J, with 11 bases between the two ends. This chain's CDR3 is CASGLWLAGTDTQYF. The CDR3 DNA is TGTGCTAGTGGTTTATGGCTAGCTGGCACAGATACGCAGTATTTT. Supplemented by reference TRBV12-5 and TRBJ2-3, the full variable domain reads DARVTQTPRHKVTEMGQEVTMRCQPILGHNTVFWYRQTMMQGLELLAYFRNRAPLDDSGMPKDRFSAEMPDATLATLKIQPSEPRDSAVYFCASGLWLAGTDTQYFGPGTRLTVL.

In this sample, this clonotype turned up many times. The chain has TRBV14 and TRBJ1-2, with TRBD1 matching over 7 bases. The CDR3 has 14 residues. The trim removed 0 bases at V and 4 bases at J, leaving 2 bases unmatched. Per the germline V gene, CDR1 is SGHDN and CDR2 is FVKESK. DNA of the CDR3: TGTGCCAGCAGCCAAGACAACAGGGGCTATGGCTACACCTTC. This codes for CASSQDNRGYGYTF.

This clonotype was found a few times. The genes are TRBV10-3 and TRBJ2-7; D gene uncertain. Between the trimmed V and J ends, which lost 2 bases and 4 bases, there was a span of 9 bases. The CDR3 spans 13 residues. CDR1 is ENHRY and CDR2 is SYGVKD in the germline V gene. CDR3 sequence reads: CAISELTVYEQYF. CDR3 nucleotide sequence: TGTGCCATCAGTGAGCTTACAGTATACGAGCAGTACTTC.

This clonotype turned up a few times. The J gene is TRBJ2-1, the V gene TRBV7-9; tentative D call: TRBD2 (6 bases). This CDR3 is built from 14 residues. Trimming stripped 3 bases from V and 7 bases from J, with 13 bases between. CDR1 is SEHNR and CDR2 is FQNEAQ in the germline V gene (reference sequence). DNA of the CDR3: TGTGCCAGCAGCTTCCCGGGAGATAGGAATGAGCAGTTCTTC. Protein sequence: CASSFPGDRNEQFF.

This clonotype was picked up a small number of times. The junction departs from germline at one end; a sequencing error may be responsible. The CDR3 loop reads CANSFPPRSDTQYF. The CDR3 DNA reads TGTGCCAACAGTTTCCCCCCTAGGTCAGATACGCAGTATTTT. The chain couples TRBV28 to TRBJ2-3; D is ambiguous. The CDR3 extends over 14 amino acids. From germline, CDR1 is MDHEN and CDR2 SYDVKM.

This clonotype has only a few counts. The chain has TRBV29-1 and TRBJ2-7, with D uncertain. The ends were cut back, 4 bases at V and 0 bases at J, with 7 bases in the middle. The CDR3 is made up of 12 amino acids. Germline CDR1 reads SQVTM; CDR2 reads ANQGSEA. CDR3: CSVGVSSYEQYF. The CDR3 DNA reads as TGCAGCGTTGGGGTCAGCTCCTACGAGCAGTACTTC.

This clonotype was counted ten times or more. V is TRBV11-3 and J is TRBJ1-1; D not resolved. The V end was cut by 1 base, the J end by 2 bases, with 5 bases between. Per the germline V gene, CDR1 is SGHNT and CDR2 is YENEEA. The CDR3 extends over 13 amino acids. For the CDR3, the DNA is TGTGCCAGCAGCTTAGTAAGAAACACTGAAGCTTTCTTT. Translated: CASSLVRNTEAFF. Full variable domain (remainder filled in from reference TRBV11-3 and TRBJ1-1): EAGVVQSPRYKIIEKKQPVAFWCNPISGHNTLYWYLQNLGQGPELLIRYENEEAVDDSQLPKDRFSAERLKGVDSTLKIQPAELGDSAVYLCASSLVRNTEAFFGQGTRLTVV.

The rearrangement joins TRBV5-1 to TRBJ2-1, with TRBD1 as a possible D gene (5 bases). V shed 0 bases and J shed 3 bases, with 10 bases lying between them. Germline CDR1 is SGHRS and CDR2 is YFSETQ. CDR3 length: 15 amino acids. CDR3 residues: CASSLVAGNYNEQFF. CDR3 nucleotides: TGCGCCAGCAGCTTGGTCGCAGGGAACTACAATGAGCAGTTCTTC.

This clonotype was counted ten times or more. The chain couples TRBV2 to TRBJ1-1; TRBD1 agrees at 7 bases. The CDR3 is 12 residues long. Trimming took 4 bases from V and 11 from J; bases not matched to a gene: 7. Germline assignment: CDR1 SNHLY and CDR2 FYNNEI. The CDR3 DNA follows: TGTGCCAGCAGTGGGGACAGCATGAACGCTTTCTTT. It specifies CASSGDSMNAFF.

This clonotype occurred many times. The chain employs TRBV9 and TRBJ2-1; 10 bases agree with TRBD2. Trimming cost V 2 bases and J 8 bases; bases outside gene matches: 7. Germline V gene lookup returns CDR1 SGDLS and CDR2 YYNGEE. CDR3 length equals 15 residues. The DNA of the CDR3 is TGTGCCAGCAGCGTTGGGAGCGGGAGGGCCTATGAGCAGTTCTTC. Translation gives CASSVGSGRAYEQFF.